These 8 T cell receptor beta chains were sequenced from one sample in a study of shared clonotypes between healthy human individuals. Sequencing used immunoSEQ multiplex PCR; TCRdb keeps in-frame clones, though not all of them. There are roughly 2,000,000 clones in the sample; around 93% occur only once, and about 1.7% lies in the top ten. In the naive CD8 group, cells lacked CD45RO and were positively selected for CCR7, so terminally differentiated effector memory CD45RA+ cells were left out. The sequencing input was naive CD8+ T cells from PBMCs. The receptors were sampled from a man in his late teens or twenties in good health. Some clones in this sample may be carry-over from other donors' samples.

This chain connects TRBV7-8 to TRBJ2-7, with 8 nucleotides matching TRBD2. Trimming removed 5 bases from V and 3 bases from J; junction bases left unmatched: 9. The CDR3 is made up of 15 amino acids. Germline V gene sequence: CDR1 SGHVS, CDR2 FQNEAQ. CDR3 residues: CASSPSTSAHYEQYF. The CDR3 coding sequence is TGTGCCAGCAGCCCCTCGACTAGCGCCCACTACGAGCAGTACTTC.

DNA for the CDR3: TGCGCCAGCAGCTCTAGCGAAAGCTCCTACAATGAGCAGTTCTTC. Translating gives CASSSSESSYNEQFF. The chain combines TRBV5-1 with TRBJ2-1, with a possible D match to TRBD2 (6 bases). Germline CDR1 is SGHRS and CDR2 is YFSETQ. Trimming shortened V by 3 bases and J by 0 bases, and 10 bases separated the two germline ends. This CDR3 has 15 residues. The variable domain in full, with the rest retrieved from reference TRBV5-1 and TRBJ2-1, is KAGVTQTPRYLIKTRGQQVTLSCSPISGHRSVSWYQQTPGQGLQFLFEYFSETQRNKGNFPGRFSGRQFSNSRSEMNVSTLELGDSALYLCASSSSESSYNEQFFGPGTRLTVL.

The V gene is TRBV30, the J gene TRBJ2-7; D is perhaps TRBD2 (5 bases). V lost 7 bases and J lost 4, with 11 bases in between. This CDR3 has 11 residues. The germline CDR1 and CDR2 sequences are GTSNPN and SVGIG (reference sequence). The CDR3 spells CASTSGYEQYF. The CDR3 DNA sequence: TGTGCCTCAACCTCGGGGTACGAGCAGTACTTC.

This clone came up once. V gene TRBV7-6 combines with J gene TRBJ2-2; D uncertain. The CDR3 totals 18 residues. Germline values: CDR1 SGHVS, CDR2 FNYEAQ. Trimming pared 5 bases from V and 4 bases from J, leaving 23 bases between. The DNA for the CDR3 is TGTGCCAGCAGCCCAGCCGGTCCTACATGGCAGATCACCGGGGAGCTGTTTTTT. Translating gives CASSPAGPTWQITGELFF.

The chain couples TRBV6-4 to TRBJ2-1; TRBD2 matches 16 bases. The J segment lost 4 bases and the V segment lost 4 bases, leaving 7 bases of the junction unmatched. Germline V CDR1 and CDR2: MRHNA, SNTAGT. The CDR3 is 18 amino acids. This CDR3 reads CASSAGTSGRAGYNEQFF. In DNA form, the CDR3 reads TGTGCCAGCAGTGCCGGGACTAGCGGGAGGGCCGGGTACAATGAGCAGTTCTTC.

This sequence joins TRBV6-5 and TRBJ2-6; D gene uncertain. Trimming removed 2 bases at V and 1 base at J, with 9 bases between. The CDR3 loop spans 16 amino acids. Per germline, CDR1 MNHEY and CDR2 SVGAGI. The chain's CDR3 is CASSYTHISGANVLTF. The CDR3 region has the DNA TGTGCCAGCAGTTACACCCACATATCTGGGGCCAACGTCCTGACTTTC.

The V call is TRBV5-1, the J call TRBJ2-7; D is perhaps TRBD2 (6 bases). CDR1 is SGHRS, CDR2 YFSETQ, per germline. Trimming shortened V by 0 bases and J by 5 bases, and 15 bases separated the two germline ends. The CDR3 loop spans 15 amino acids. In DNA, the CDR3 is TGCGCCAGCAGCTTGGCCGGGGCAGGGAGGAACGAGCAGTACTTC. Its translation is CASSLAGAGRNEQYF.

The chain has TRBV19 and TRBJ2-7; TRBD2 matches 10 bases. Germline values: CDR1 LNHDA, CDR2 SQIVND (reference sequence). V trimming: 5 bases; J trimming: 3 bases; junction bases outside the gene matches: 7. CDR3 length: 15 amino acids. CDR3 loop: CASSSLAGAGYEQYF. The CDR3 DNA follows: TGTGCCAGTAGTTCGCTAGCGGGAGCGGGCTACGAGCAGTACTTC.